This T cell receptor (beta chain) was identified during a study of cytomegalovirus exposure and HLA in healthy donors. Study outcomes and limitations: One later analysis reportedly identified an Asian-associated ancestry cluster that showed fewer N-insertions than the approximately 710-donor mean. For most subjects, TCR beta sequences were reported to predict HLA-A and HLA-B alleles with accuracy. Later analysis showed TCR association rates varying by HLA locus, highest for DRB1 and lowest for HLA-C. Sequencing likely generated an artifact that appeared as a cluster of highly shared sequence variants.

The length of the CDR3 is 12 residues. Germline assignment: CDR1 MGHDK and CDR2 SYGVNS. V lost 2 bases to trimming and J lost 6 bases, with 5 bases between them. Use of 60 Vbeta and 13 Jbeta primers characterized the PCR. Using immunoSEQ multiplex PCR, the repertoire was profiled, and TCRdb retains in-frame clones only, with some absent. The table shows 90,000 to 100,000 clones, with 82% occurring only once. This clone came up once. Its antigen is currently unknown. The source material was PBMCs. V gene TRBV25-1 combines with J gene TRBJ2-4, with D unclear. This receptor was identified in a man between 45 and 60 years old in good health and CMV-seronegative. The CDR3 bases are TGTGCCAGCAGTGAAAACGGAAACATTCAGTACTTC. Its protein product is CASSENGNIQYF. Supplemented by reference TRBV25-1 and TRBJ2-4, the full variable domain reads EADIYQTPRYLVIGTGKKITLECSQTMGHDKMYWYQQDPGMELHLIHYSYGVNSTEKGDLSSESTVSRIRTEHFPLTLESARPSHTSQYLCASSENGNIQYFGAGTRLSVL.